Below, 5 T cell receptor beta chains from the same sample are listed, as sequenced in a study of T cell repertoires in cytomegalovirus infection. TCRdb reprocessed the reads with MiXCR, giving one entry per CDR3 protein. This table holds 150,000 to 200,000 distinct CDR3 sequences, 28% found once. Sequences were obtained from PBMCs. These receptor sequences come from a human donor in good health (CMV status not recorded). Some clones in this sample may be carry-over from other donors' samples.

There are a few counts of this clonotype. This chain connects TRBV7-3 to TRBJ2-6; the D is unclear. The CDR3 consists of 14 residues. V lost 2 bases to trimming and J lost 1 base, with 3 bases between them. The germline gives CDR1 SGHTA, CDR2 FQGTGA. CDR3 sequence: CASSLYSGANVLTF. The CDR3 DNA follows: TGTGCCAGCAGCTTATATTCTGGGGCCAACGTCCTGACTTTC.

This chain links TRBV5-1 with TRBJ2-2; D might be TRBD1 or TRBD2, each matching 5 bases. The CDR3 spans 14 residues. The germline V and J ends were trimmed by 4 bases and 3 bases, with 10 bases remaining between them. Germline CDR1 is SGHRS and CDR2 is YFSETQ. The CDR3 loop is CASSAQGDTGELFF. CDR3 nucleotide sequence: TGCGCCAGCAGCGCCCAGGGAGACACCGGGGAGCTGTTTTTT. The full variable domain, in which reference TRBV5-1 and TRBJ2-2 provide the parts outside the CDR3, is KAGVTQTPRYLIKTRGQQVTLSCSPISGHRSVSWYQQTPGQGLQFLFEYFSETQRNKGNFPGRFSGRQFSNSRSEMNVSTLELGDSALYLCASSAQGDTGELFFGEGSRLTVL.

About this clonotype: The junction shows a germline mismatch at one end, possibly a read error. The V gene is TRBV29-1, the J gene TRBJ1-4; 10 nucleotides line up with TRBD1. The CDR3 spans 15 residues. Germline loops: CDR1 SQVTM, CDR2 ANQGSEA. CDR3: CSIEVEGTGDEKLFF. For the CDR3, the DNA is TGCAGCATTGAGGTGGAAGGGACAGGGGATGAAAAACTGTTTTTT.

This clonotype was counted at least ten times. The rearrangement joins TRBV7-2 to TRBJ2-3; 10 bases align to TRBD2. Trimming took 5 bases from V and 3 from J; bases not matched to a gene: 5. This CDR3 comprises 15 residues. Germline values: CDR1 SGHTA, CDR2 FQGNSA. CDR3: CASSQRGGRTDTQYF. Here the CDR3 DNA reads TGTGCCAGCAGCCAGCGGGGGGGCCGGACAGATACGCAGTATTTT.

This clonotype has a count of ten or more. The rearrangement links TRBV7-2 to TRBJ2-5; D may be TRBD1 (5 bases). This CDR3 is built from 12 residues. V dropped 2 bases and J dropped 4 bases, with 5 bases sitting between them. The V gene's germline CDR1 is SGHTA and CDR2 FQGNSA. The CDR3 DNA is TGTGCCAGCAGCTTAAGGGGAGAGACCCAGTACTTC. This translates into CASSLRGETQYF.